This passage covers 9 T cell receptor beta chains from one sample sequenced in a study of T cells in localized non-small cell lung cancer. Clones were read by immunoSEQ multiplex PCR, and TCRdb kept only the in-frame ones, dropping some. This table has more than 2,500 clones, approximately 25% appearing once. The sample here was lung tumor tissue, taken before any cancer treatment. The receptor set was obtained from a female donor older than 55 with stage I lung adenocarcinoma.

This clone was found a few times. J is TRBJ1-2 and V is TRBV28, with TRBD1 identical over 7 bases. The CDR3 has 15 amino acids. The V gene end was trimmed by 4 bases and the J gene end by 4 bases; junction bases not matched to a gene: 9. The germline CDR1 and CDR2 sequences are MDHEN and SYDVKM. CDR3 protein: CASSSQQGKGYGYTF. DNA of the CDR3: TGTGCCAGCAGTTCACAACAGGGGAAAGGCTATGGCTACACCTTC.

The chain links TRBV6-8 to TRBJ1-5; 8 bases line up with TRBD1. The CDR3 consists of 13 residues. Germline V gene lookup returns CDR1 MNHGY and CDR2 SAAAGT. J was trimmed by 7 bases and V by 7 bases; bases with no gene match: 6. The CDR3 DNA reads TGTGCCAGCACAGTACAGGGGGAACAGCCCCAGCATTTT. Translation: CASTVQGEQPQHF.

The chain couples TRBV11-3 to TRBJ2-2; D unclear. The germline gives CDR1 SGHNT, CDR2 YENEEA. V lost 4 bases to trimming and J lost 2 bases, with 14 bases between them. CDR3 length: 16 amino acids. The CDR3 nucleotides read TGTGCCAGCAGCTCGAGGCGAGCATTCAACACCGGGGAGCTGTTTTTT. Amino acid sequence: CASSSRRAFNTGELFF.

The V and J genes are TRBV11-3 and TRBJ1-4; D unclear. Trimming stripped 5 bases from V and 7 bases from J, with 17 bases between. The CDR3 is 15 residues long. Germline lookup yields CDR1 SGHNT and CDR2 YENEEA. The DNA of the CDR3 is TGTGCCAGCAGCCCCCCCTGGTCAAACCCTGAAAAACTGTTTTTT. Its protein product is CASSPPWSNPEKLFF.

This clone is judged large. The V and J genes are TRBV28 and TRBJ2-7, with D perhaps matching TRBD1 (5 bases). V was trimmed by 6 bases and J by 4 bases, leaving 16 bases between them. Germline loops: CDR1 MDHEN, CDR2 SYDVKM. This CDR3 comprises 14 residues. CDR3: CASRVQWGVYEQYF. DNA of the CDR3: TGTGCCAGCAGGGTACAATGGGGCGTATACGAGCAGTACTTC.

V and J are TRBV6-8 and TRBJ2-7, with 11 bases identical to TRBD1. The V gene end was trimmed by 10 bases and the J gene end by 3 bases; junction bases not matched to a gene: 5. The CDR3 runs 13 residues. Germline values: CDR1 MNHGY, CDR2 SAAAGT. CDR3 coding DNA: TGTGCCATAACGGACAGGGGGCGCTACGAGCAGTACTTC. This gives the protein CAITDRGRYEQYF.

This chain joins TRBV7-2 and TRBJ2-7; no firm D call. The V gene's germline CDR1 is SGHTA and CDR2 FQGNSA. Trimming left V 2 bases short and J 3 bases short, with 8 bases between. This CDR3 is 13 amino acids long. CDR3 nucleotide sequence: TGTGCCAGCAGCTTAAACCCAAACTACGAGCAGTACTTC. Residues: CASSLNPNYEQYF.

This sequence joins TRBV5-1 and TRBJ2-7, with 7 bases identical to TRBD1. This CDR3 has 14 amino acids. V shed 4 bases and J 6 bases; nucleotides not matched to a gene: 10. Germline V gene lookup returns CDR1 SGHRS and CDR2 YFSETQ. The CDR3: CASSPGQEISEQYF. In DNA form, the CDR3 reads TGCGCCAGCAGCCCCGGACAGGAAATCAGCGAGCAGTACTTC.

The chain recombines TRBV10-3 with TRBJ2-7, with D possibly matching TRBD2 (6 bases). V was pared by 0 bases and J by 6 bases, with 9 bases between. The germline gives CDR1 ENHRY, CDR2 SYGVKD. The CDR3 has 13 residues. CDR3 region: CAISESEGSEQYF. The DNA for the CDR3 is TGTGCCATCAGTGAGTCGGAGGGTAGCGAGCAGTACTTC.